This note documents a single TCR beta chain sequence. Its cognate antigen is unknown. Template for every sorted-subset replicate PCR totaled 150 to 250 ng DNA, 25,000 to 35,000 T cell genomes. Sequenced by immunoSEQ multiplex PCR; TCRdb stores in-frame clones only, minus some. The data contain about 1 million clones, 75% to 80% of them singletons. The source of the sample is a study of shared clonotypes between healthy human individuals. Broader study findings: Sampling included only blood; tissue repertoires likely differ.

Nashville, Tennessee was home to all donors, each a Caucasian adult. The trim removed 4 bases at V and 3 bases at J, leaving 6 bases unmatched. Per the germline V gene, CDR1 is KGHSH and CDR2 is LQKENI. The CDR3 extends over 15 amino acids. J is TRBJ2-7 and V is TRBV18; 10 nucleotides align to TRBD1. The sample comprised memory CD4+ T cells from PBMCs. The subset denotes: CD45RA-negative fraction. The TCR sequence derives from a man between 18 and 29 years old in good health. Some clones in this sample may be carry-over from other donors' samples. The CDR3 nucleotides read TGTGCCAGCTCACGAGCCGGGACAGGGGACTACGAGCAGTACTTC. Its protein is CASSRAGTGDYEQYF.